This T cell receptor (beta chain) is drawn from a study of blood T cell repertoires in COVID-19 (dated by TCRdb to about 2020). Background on the whole study: Collaborator samples came from the United States, Italy and Spain and covered acute and convalescent phases of COVID-19. The samples were drawn from the first 160 participants of the ongoing ImmuneRACE study and from 1,254 subjects provided by 6 global collaborators. The repertoires were released in a freely available public database meant as a resource for research on the immune response to SARS-CoV-2. The prospective study material was composed of cDNA or gDNA derived from T cells, B-cell-depleted T cells, or PBMCs. A de-identified subject ID, COVID-19 status, age in years and sex were almost always included in the sample metadata. Where available, HLA class I and class II types were obtained from metadata supplied by the sample provider rather than from assay-based typing. The dataset comprised deeply sampled blood TCRbeta repertoires from subjects exposed to, actively infected with, or recovered from COVID-19. Broader findings and caveats from the paper: How much clinical and demographic metadata was included differed by source and by participant, and the metadata was provided uncurated.

V lost 2 bases and J lost 4 bases, and the count of bases not matched to a germline gene is 13. The germline V gene yields ENHRY for CDR1 and SYGVKD for CDR2. The CDR3, cysteine through phenylalanine, is 17 amino acids long. The DNA shown is the 51-base CDR3, in frame from base 1. The collaborating institutions used their own protocols to collect whole blood in K2EDTA tubes. For TCRbeta analysis, collaborator samples were shipped as frozen whole blood, as isolated PBMCs, or as DNA extracted from either sample type. The immunoSEQ Assay, a bias-controlled multiplex PCR, was used to amplify TCRbeta CDR3 regions from genomic DNA. Turning to the authors' computational methods: Within the assay, amplification of reference gene primers was used to estimate how many nucleated cells each sample contained. To quantify the absolute abundance of each unique TCRbeta CDR3 rearrangement, sequence reads were collapsed and filtered. For each sample, productive Simpson clonality was calculated as the square root of Simpson's diversity index over productive rearrangements. Here the immuneACCESS table is served through TCRdb, limited to in-frame sequences with V and J called. Missing clones are a known gap in these copies; in checked studies unresolved V genes cover under half, and the rest lacks a known reason. That table gives V, J and clone size, and the DNA gave D and trimming. Counted in this sample were around 150,000 clones; more than 80% of them appeared once. Clones ranked in the top ten supply roughly 2% of the sample.

Comment on this clone: This receptor's antigen is unknown. No much larger clonotype is one base removed from it; base qualities were not supplied.

This chain is built from TRBV10-3 and TRBJ1-2; TRBD1 agrees with 7 junctional bases. This TCR was sampled from a man between 65 and 79 years old with acute or convalescent COVID-19. Material: peripheral blood. The nucleotide sequence is given as TGTGCCATCAGTGAGGGAGGGGGCCAAGTTGAGATCTATGGCTACACCTTC. It encodes CAISEGGGQVEIYGYTF.